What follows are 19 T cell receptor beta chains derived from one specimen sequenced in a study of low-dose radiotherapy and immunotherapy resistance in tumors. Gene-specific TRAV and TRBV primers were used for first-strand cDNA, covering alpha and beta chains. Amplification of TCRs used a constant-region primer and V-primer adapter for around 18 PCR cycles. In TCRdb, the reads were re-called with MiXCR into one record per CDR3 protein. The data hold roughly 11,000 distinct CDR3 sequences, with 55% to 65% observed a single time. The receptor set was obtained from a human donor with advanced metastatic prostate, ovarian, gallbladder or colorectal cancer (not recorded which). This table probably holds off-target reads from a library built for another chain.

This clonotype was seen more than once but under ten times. CDR3 DNA sequence: TGTGCCACTTTGTATTGGGATAACTATGGCTACACCTTC. Amino acids: CATLYWDNYGYTF. The chain uses TRBV28 and TRBJ1-2; D ambiguous. The V end was cut by 10 bases, the J end by 1 base, with 13 bases between. The CDR3 has 13 residues. Germline-derived CDR1 and CDR2 are MDHEN and SYDVKM.

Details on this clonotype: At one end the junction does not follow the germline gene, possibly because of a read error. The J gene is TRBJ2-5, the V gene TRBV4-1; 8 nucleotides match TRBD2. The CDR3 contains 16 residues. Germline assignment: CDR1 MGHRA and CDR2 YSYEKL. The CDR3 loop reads CASSQVKREFQETQYF. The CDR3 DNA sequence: TGTGCCAGCAGCCAAGTTAAGCGGGAGTTTCAAGAGACCCAGTACTTC.

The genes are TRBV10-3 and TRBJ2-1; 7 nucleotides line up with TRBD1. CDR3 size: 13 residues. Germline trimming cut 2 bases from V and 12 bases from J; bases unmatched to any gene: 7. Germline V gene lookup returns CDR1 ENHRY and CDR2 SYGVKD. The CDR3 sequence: CAISENRDRAQFF. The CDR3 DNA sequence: TGTGCCATCAGTGAGAACCGGGACAGAGCGCAGTTCTTC.

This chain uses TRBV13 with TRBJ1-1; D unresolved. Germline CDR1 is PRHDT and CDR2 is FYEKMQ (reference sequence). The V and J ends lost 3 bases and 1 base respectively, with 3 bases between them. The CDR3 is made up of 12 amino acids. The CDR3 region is CASSFPNTEAFF. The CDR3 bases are TGTGCCAGCAGCTTTCCGAACACTGAAGCTTTCTTT.

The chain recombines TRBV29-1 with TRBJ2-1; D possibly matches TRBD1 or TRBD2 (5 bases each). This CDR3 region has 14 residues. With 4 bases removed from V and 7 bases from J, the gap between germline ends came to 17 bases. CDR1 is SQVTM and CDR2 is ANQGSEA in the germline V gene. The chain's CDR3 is CSVVFGAWRNEQFF. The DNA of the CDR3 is TGCAGCGTTGTATTCGGGGCATGGAGGAATGAGCAGTTCTTC.

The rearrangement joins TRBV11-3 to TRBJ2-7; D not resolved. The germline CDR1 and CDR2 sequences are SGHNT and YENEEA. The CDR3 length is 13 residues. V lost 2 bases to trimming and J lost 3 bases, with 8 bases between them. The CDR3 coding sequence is TGTGCCAGCAGCTTATCTCCAGACTACGAGCAGTACTTC. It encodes CASSLSPDYEQYF.

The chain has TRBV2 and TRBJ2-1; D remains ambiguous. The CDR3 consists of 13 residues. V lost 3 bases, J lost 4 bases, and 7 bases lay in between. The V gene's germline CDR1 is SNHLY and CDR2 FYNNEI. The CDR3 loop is CASSDPGYNEQFF. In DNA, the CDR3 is TGTGCCAGCAGTGATCCAGGATACAATGAGCAGTTCTTC.

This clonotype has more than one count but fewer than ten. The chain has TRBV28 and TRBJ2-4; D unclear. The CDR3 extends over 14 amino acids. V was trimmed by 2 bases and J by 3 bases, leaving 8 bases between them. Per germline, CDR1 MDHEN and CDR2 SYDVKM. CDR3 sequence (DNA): TGTGCCAGCAGTTTAACACCCTACAAAAACATTCAGTACTTC. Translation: CASSLTPYKNIQYF.

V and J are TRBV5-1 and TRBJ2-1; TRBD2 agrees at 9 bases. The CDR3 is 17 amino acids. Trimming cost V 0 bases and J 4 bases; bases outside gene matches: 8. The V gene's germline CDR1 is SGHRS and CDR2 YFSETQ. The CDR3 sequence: CASSLEAISGGYNEQFF. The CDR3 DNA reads TGCGCCAGCAGCTTGGAAGCCATTAGCGGGGGATACAATGAGCAGTTCTTC. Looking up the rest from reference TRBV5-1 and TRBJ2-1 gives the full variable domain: KAGVTQTPRYLIKTRGQQVTLSCSPISGHRSVSWYQQTPGQGLQFLFEYFSETQRNKGNFPGRFSGRQFSNSRSEMNVSTLELGDSALYLCASSLEAISGGYNEQFFGPGTRLTVL.

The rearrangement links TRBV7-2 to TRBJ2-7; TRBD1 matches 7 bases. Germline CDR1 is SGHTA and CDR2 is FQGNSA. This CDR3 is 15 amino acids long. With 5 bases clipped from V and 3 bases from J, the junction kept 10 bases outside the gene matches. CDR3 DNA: TGTGCCAGCAGCCCCAATCCAGGGGGTTTCTACGAGCAGTACTTC. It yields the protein CASSPNPGGFYEQYF.

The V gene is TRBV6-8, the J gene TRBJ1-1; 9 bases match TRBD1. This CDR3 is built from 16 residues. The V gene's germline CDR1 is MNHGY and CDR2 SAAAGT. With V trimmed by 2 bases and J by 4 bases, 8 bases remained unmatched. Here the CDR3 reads CASSYTGGAGATEAFF. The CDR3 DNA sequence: TGTGCCAGCAGTTACACAGGGGGCGCGGGGGCCACTGAAGCTTTCTTT.

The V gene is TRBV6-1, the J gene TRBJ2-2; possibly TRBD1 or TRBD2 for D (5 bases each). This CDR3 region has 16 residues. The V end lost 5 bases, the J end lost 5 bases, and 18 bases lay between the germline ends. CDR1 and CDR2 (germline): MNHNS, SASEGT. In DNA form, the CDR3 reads TGTGCCAGCAGTCACTCACGGGGACGGCGGACCGGGGAGCTGTTTTTT. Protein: CASSHSRGRRTGELFF.

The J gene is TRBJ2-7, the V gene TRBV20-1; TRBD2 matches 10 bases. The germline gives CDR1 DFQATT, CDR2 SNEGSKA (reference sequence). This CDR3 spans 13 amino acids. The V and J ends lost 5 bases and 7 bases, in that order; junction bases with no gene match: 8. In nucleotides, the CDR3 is TGCAGTGCTGGGAGCGGGAGGGCCAATGAGCAGTACTTC. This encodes CSAGSGRANEQYF.

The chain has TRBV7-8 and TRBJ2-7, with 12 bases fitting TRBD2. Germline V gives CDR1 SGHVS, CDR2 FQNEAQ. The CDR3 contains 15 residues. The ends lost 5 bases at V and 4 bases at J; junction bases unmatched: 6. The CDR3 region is CASSMTSGSSYEQYF. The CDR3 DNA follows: TGTGCCAGCAGCATGACTAGCGGGAGCTCGTACGAGCAGTACTTC.

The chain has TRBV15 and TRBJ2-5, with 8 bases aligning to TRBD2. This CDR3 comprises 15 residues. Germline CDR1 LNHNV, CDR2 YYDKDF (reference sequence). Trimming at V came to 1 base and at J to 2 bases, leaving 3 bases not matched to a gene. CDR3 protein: CATSRAGGWQETQYF. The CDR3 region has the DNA TGTGCCACCAGCAGAGCGGGGGGGTGGCAAGAGACCCAGTACTTC.

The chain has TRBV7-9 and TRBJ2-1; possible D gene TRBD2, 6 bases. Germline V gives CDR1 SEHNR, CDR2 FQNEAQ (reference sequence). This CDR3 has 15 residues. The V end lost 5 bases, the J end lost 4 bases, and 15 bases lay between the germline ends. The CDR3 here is CASSLQGLIYNEQFF. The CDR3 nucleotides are TGTGCCAGCAGCCTTCAAGGACTAATTTACAATGAGCAGTTCTTC.

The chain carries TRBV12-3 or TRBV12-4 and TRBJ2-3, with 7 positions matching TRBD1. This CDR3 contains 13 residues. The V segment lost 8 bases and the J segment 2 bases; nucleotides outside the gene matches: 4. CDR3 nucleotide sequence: TGTGCCAGCCGCGGACAGGTCACAGATACGCAGTATTTT. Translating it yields CASRGQVTDTQYF.

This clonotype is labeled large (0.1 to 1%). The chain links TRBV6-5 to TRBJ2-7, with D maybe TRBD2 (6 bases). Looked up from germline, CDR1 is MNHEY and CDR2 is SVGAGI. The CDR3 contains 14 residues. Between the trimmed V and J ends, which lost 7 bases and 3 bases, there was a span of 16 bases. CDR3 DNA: TGTGCCAGCACTCCCCTTGGGCGGGGCTACGAGCAGTACTTC. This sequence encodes CASTPLGRGYEQYF.

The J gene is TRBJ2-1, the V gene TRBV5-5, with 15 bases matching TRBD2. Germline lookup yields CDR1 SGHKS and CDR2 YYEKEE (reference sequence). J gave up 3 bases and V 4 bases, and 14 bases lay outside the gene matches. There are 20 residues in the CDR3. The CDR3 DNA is TGTGCCAGCAGCACCGTATGGACTAGCGGGGGGGCCGCAAACTACAATGAGCAGTTCTTC. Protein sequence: CASSTVWTSGGAANYNEQFF.